This T cell receptor beta chain was documented in a study of CD8+ T cells in alopecia areata. Study at large: Treated patients took oral tofacitinib at 5 to 10 mg twice daily. Study results and caveats: Clonality exceeded that of normal scalp in lesional scalp, most notably in alopecia totalis/universalis. Mouse data revealed clearer TCR sharing than patient data did, a gap possibly tied to HLA.

Sequencing relied on a cDNA template that was reverse transcribed from extracted RNA. Libraries were prepared by immunoSEQ multiplex PCR; TCRdb keeps only in-frame clonotypes and omits some of them. The repertoire includes some 170,000 clones, 63% of them detected once, and approximately 1.7% sits in the top ten. PBMCs served as the source from which CD4+ and CD8+ T cells were sorted. From germline, CDR1 is LGHNA and CDR2 YSLEER. V shed 4 bases and J shed 7 bases, with 16 bases lying between them. The length of the CDR3 is 15 residues. A single count supports this clone. Its antigen remains unknown. The chain links TRBV4-3 to TRBJ2-2, with D possibly being TRBD2 (6 bases). Sequencing was performed on CD4+ T cells sorted from blood, taken at week 0. The TCR was taken from a human donor with alopecia areata. The CDR3 DNA is TGCGCCAGCAGCCCCTCGGCGGGAATGAGCGGGGAGCTGTTTTTT. This translates into CASSPSAGMSGELFF.